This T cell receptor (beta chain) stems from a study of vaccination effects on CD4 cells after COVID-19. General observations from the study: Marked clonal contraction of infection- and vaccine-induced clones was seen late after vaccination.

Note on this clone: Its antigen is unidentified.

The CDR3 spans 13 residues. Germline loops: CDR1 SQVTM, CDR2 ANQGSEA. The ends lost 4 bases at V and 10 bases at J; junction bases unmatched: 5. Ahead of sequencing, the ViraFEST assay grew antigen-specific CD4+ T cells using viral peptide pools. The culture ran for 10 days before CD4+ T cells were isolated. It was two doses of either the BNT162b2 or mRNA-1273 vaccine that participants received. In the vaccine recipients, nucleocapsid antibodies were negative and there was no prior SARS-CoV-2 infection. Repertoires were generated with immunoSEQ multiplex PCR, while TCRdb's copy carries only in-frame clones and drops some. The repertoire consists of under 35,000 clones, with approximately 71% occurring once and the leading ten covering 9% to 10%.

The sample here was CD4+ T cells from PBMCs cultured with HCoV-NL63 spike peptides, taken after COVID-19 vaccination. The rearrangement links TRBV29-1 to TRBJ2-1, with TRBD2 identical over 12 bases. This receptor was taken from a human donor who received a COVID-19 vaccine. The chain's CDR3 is CSVGTSGTGEQFF. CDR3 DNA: TGCAGCGTTGGGACTAGCGGGACCGGGGAGCAGTTCTTC.